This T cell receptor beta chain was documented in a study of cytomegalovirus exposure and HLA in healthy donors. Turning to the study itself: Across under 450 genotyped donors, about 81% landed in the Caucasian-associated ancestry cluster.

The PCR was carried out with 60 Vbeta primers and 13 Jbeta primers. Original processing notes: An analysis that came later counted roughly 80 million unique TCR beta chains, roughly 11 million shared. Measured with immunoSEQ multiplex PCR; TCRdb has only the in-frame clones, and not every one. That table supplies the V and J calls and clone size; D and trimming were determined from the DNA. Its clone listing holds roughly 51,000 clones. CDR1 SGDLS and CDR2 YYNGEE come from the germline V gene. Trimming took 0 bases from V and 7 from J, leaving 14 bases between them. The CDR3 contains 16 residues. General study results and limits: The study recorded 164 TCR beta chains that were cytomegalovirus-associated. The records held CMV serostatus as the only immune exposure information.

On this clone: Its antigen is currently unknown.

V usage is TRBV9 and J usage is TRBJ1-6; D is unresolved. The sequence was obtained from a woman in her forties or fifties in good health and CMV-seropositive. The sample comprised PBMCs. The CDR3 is CASSVGVATGNSPLHF. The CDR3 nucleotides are TGTGCCAGCAGCGTAGGGGTGGCGACGGGGAATTCACCCCTCCACTTT.